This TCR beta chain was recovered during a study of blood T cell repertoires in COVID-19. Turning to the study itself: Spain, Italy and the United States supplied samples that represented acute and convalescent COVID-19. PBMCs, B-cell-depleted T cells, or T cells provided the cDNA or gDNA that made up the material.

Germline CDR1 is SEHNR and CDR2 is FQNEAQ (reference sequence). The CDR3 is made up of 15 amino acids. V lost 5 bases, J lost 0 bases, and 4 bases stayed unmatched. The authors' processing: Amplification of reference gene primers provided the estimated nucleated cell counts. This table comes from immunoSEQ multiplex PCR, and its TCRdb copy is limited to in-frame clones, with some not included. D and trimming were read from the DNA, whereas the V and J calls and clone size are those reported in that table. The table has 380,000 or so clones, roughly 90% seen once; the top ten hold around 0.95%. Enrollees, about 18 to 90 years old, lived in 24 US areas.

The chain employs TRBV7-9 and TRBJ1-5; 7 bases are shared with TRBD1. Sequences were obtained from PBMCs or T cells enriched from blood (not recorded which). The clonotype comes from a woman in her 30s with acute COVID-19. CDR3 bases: TGTGCCAGCAGCCCCGGACAGGCTAGCAATCAGCCCCAGCATTTT. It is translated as CASSPGQASNQPQHF.